Detailed here is one T cell receptor beta chain. It lacks a known antigen. No base-level quality is on record; no much larger clone is a single base apart. Taken from cysteine to phenylalanine, the CDR3 has 14 residues. Of all the DNA, just the CDR3 is kept, 42 bases in frame from base 1. The germline ends are 10 bases apart after V is trimmed by 3 bases and J by 1 base. Based on the germline V gene, the CDR1 and CDR2 sequences are SGDLS and YYNGEE. This record comes from a study of cytomegalovirus exposure and HLA in healthy donors (dated by TCRdb to the late 2010s). Some background on the complete study: According to an earlier analysis of 450 to 650 of the donors, about 179 million T cells yielded over 90 million unique TCR beta sequences and 276 Gb of sequence data. Rather than using new phenotypic data, the later analysis identified candidate immune exposures from TCR beta sequences and from how often those sequences occurred across donors. Around 320 gigabases of sequencing data and tens of millions of unique TCR sequences were included in an early release covering 550 to 650 HLA-typed donors. Along with the roughly 710-subject first cohort, a separate validation cohort of around 120 different subjects was used. On average, 235,054 unique TCR beta nucleotide sequences were sequenced per donor among fewer than 500 genotyped donors of the cohort, with roughly 18% of those sequences being non-productive. The T cell repertoires of several hundred subjects were profiled by immunosequencing and related to cytomegalovirus serostatus. Donor age, sex, ethnicity and CMV serostatus were compiled together with the repertoire data. The study aimed to test whether cataloging public T cell receptors could reveal signatures of past pathogen exposure. Of the roughly 420 genotyped donors, 75% to 85% were placed in the genetic ancestry cluster associated with self-reported Caucasian donors. An earlier analysis of fewer than 750 of the donors used high-throughput TCR beta sequencing to judge whether each TCR beta V gene segment behaved as functional or pseudogenic. Because of strong linkage in the cohort, roughly five DR-DQ haplotypes were treated as single units for association and clustering. High-throughput TCR immunosequencing, statistical association of individual TCRs with disease status, and machine learning were combined to predict cytomegalovirus infection status. Both class I and class II loci were covered by HLA typing, at four-digit resolution. Typing coverage differed by locus: A, B, C, DRB1 and DQB1 were typed in about 629-630 donors, DQA1 in 522, DPA1 in some 610, and DPB1 in 472. All discovery cohort repertoires had been generated on a single sequencing platform. Genome-wide SNP genotypes for about 65% of the 666 donors were used in a later genetic analysis, which treated that subset as a discovery cohort. A later analysis re-analyzed previously published TCR beta repertoires from 500 to 700 donors and added high-resolution HLA genotyping to study TCR occurrence patterns.

The cohort comprised some 700 healthy bone marrow donors. All cohort members were sampled while nominally healthy, although unrecorded immune exposures were likely present. The donor was CMV seronegative and belonged to the group of around 400 seronegative cohort members. A peripheral blood sample was collected from each donor, and TCR beta sequencing was performed on peripheral blood mononuclear cells. The Qiagen DNeasy Blood Extraction Kit was used to extract genomic DNA from the blood cell samples. Overall study outcomes, separate from this receptor: Assigning TCR associations to individual alleles was difficult when HLA alleles, especially DR and DQ, strongly co-occurred. The earlier analysis of approximately 590 of the donors excluded roughly 16 rarely observed V segments, including chromosome 9 orphons, because counts were too low. In a later analysis, HLA-associated TCR beta chains were found to be more clonally expanded and to have lower generation probabilities than equally common non-associated chains. A cluster of highly shared sequence variants was judged likely to be a technical artifact of the sequencing pipeline. In vitro tests confirmed that a few of the cytomegalovirus-associated TCR beta chains recognize cytomegalovirus antigens. In a later analysis, TCR association rates were found to vary across HLA loci, with the most associated TCRs seen for DRB1 alleles and the fewest for HLA-C alleles. A further reported finding was that TCR beta sequences accurately predicted the HLA-A and HLA-B alleles for most subjects in the first cohort. Linkage disequilibrium might explain the correlated functional status among segregating V segments, but an unknown experimental factor could not be ruled out. A later analysis associated about 16,000 TCR beta sequences with specific HLA alleles at a false discovery rate of 0.05. V-gene and J-gene trimming of TCR beta chains was associated with a missense DCLRE1C variant in a later genetic analysis, and the association was replicated in an independent cohort. In a later analysis, most CMV-associated TCR beta chains were found to appear HLA-restricted, with HLA associations seemingly driven largely by CMV exposure. While some public TCRs were present in many individuals, most TCR sequences turned up only very rarely across donors. For the cohort, immune exposure information was limited to CMV serostatus. Sequencing depth was assumed to be roughly uniform across donors in the presence/absence analyses, though that assumption may not hold. HLA typing was unavailable for some donors at each locus, so association tests used only the typed subset. The authors suggested that the approach could potentially be generalized to other disease states and immunological phenotypes. In this cohort, only TCR beta chains were sequenced, and detectable features were limited by the absence of alpha or paired-chain data. According to a later genetic analysis, donors in an Asian-associated ancestry cluster had fewer N-insertions in productive TCRs than the roughly 670-donor mean. Because the 87-base-pair reads could not distinguish some IMGT-functional V segments, including TRBV6-2 and TRBV6-3, those segments were excluded. According to a later analysis, parvovirus B19, influenza, CMV and Epstein-Barr virus appeared linked to several top co-occurrence clusters. In an earlier analysis of approximately 590 of the donors, most TCR beta V segments were observed in productive rearrangements about 87% or about 30% of the time, broadly matching IMGT annotations. The study listed 164 TCR beta chains as associated with cytomegalovirus. In both the original and validation cohorts, the classifier was reported to diagnose cytomegalovirus status with high specificity and sensitivity.

Receptors were amplified or captured by the immunoSEQ multiplex PCR assay. The multiplex PCR relied on a mix of 60 forward primers for TCR Vbeta segments and 13 reverse primers for TCR Jbeta segments. The CDR3 region of rearranged TCR beta genes was amplified from genomic DNA by a multiplex PCR assay. The Illumina HiSeq System was used to sequence the amplified TCR beta libraries as 87-base-pair reads. In the authors' own workflow: A later analysis tallied some 79 million unique TCR beta chains across the 700 or so repertoires, and some 12 million of those chains were shared by two or more donors. To remove PCR and sequencing errors, raw reads were error-corrected and collapsed into unique sequences using a nearest-neighbor algorithm that merged closely related sequences. To assign V, D and J gene segments, CDR3 sequences were aligned to IMGT reference sequences. Each retained sequence needed at least a six-nucleotide match to both a V gene segment and a J gene segment. Rearrangements were called productive when the CDR3 lacked stop codons and stayed in frame with V and J; all others were non-productive. Following IMGT convention, CDR3 was defined as the stretch from the second conserved V-encoded cysteine up to the conserved J-encoded phenylalanine. Sequences without an unambiguous match to a single V gene segment were excluded from the earlier analysis of 587 of the donors. An earlier analysis of around 600 of the donors classified V segments as functional when productive rearrangements were above 56.7% and as segregating when the standard deviation between donors was above 5%. A statistical classification framework was built to diagnose cytomegalovirus status from the catalog of TCR beta chain sequences. A later analysis assigned V and J genes by comparing TCR nucleotide sequences with IMGT/GENE-DB human TR gene sequences. Using the TCRdist pipeline, a later analysis assigned CDR3 sequences along with most-parsimonious VDJ recombination scenarios. In a later analysis, each TCR beta chain was defined by its CDR3 amino acid sequence together with its V-gene family, and reads without a unique V-gene family were excluded. To address suspected cross-contamination and a sequencing artifact, a later analysis removed approximately 600 highly shared, low-generation-probability nucleotide sequences. In a later analysis, a clonal expansion index for each public chain was calculated from normalized within-repertoire ranks of inferred template counts. A later analysis computed generation probabilities with a VDJ recombination model fitted to out-of-frame rearrangements, and checked the results against IGoR. Hypergeometric tests were used in a later analysis to score TCR-TCR, TCR-HLA and TCR-CMV co-occurrence, with a repertoire-size bias correction applied to the TCR pairs. In a later analysis, false discovery rates were estimated by permuting HLA or CMV assignments 20 times. In a later analysis, co-occurring TCRs were grouped using DBSCAN, and TCRdist sequence similarity was added for clustering within HLA-allele-positive subsets. For co-occurrence clustering, repertoires with fewer than 30,000 or more than 120,000 public chains were excluded, along with five or six repertoires with anomalous nucleotide sharing. Entries here come from immuneACCESS through TCRdb and include only in-frame sequences with V and J called. Some clones fail to appear in such tables; in the studies checked, an unresolved V gene covers under half of the shortfall, and the cause of the remainder is unknown. Clonal size and the V and J genes are those of that table, whereas D and trimming came from the DNA. Here the sample has 100,000 to 150,000 clones; about three quarters occur a single time. The ten largest account for around 1.8% of the sample.

Rearrangement joined TRBV9 to TRBJ1-2; the D gene is not confidently resolved. Sequencing used PBMCs. The source of this sequence is a woman aged 40 to 50 in good health and CMV-seronegative. Here is the DNA: TGTGCCAGCAGCGCGCAGTTGATTAACTATGGCTACACCTTC. Its translation is CASSAQLINYGYTF.